Listed below are T cell receptor beta chains from one sample, sequenced in a study of CD8 T cells in Susac syndrome. From the immunoSEQ multiplex PCR reads, TCRdb called clonotypes with MiXCR, one entry per CDR3 protein. The table has about 180,000 distinct CDR3 sequences, 85% to 95% seen once. Specimen: CD8+ T cells from PBMCs. The receptors shown here come from a human donor with multiple sclerosis. Each CDR3 is given without its conserved first and last residue.

len | v_gene | CDR3aa
9 | TRBV29-1 | SALAAGELF
12 | TRBV24-1 | ATSDSALLGELF
13 | TRBV6-5 | ASSYGLAGRETQY
13 | TRBV7-9 | ALSGTGDGNYGYT
12 | TRBV2 | ASTRDSSYNEQF
10 | TRBV11-2 | ASVLGGTEAF
12 | TRBV5-6 | ASSLLQGDQPQH
16 | TRBV4-1 | ASSQNIIGQGLKNEQY
13 | TRBV24-1 | ATSDSGQVWGEQF
10 | TRBV30 | AWSVSITEAF
14 | TRBV7-2 | ASSLRLAGGGGEQY
11 | TRBV6-4 | ASSEGASGELF
14 | TRBV24-1 | ATSDPGGSRPDTQY
12 | TRBV4-1 | ASSQDTISTEAF
11 | TRBV15 | ATGGWDYNEQF
12 | TRBV28 | ASSLSRAPGTQY
13 | TRBV27 | ASSPGYRLGTEAF
11 | TRBV20-1 | SAASGSTYEQY
14 | TRBV7-8 | ASSPAAAGYNSPLH
9 | TRBV7-8 | ARRGKQTQY
12 | TRBV5-6 | ASSLRDVPYEQY
11 | TRBV10-3 | AIRETGGSPLH
10 | TRBV29-1 | SVEAGRTEAF
9 | TRBV29-1 | SAEISTEAF
10 | TRBV28 | ASSSETDTQY
10 | TRBV9 | ASSGFTGEAF
12 | TRBV27 | ASSFSRYYNEQF
14 | TRBV6-1 | ASSERRALADNEQF
14 | TRBV27 | ASSLSGTSEYYEQY
14 | TRBV20-1 | SASETRDRWYQPQH
12 | TRBV20-1 | SARPGVSSYEQY
13 | TRBV30 | AWSIGTSVDNEQF
11 | TRBV5-4 | ASSLDRNTEAF
13 | TRBV2 | ASTRAGGSTDTQY
11 | TRBV25-1 | ASSLAVWETQY
14 | TRBV5-1 | ASSLGIGGASNEQF
12 | TRBV20-1 | SARIYGTYNEQF
14 | TRBV9 | ASSIQAGGPTDTQY
12 | TRBV27 | ASSMSRASYEQY
11 | TRBV2 | ASFAGAAYEQY
13 | TRBV5-1 | ASWDRDRGTYEQY